This T cell receptor (beta chain) stems from a study of OX40 agonist ivuxolimab in advanced cancers. TCRdb's copy holds only in-frame clones and misses some; the assay was immunoSEQ multiplex PCR. The sample lists about 110,000 clones, 75% to 95% occurring once. This CDR3 has 15 amino acids. V shed 0 bases, J shed 4 bases, and the junction held 4 bases outside the gene matches. Germline CDR1 SGHNT, CDR2 YYREEE (reference sequence). This clone showed up just once. The material was CD4+ or CD8+ T cells sorted from blood, obtained in a trial of the OX40 agonist ivuxolimab. The source of this sequence is an adult with an advanced solid tumor such as melanoma, head and neck, liver or kidney cancer. The V and J genes are TRBV5-4 and TRBJ2-3; TRBD2 matches at 8 bases. The CDR3 DNA is TGTGCCAGCAGCTTGGTTACTAGCGGTGCAGATACGCAGTATTTT. Protein: CASSLVTSGADTQYF.